This record looks at one TCR beta chain sequence and its context. The CDR3 totals 16 residues. Trimming removed 0 bases from V and 4 bases from J, with 10 bases in between. CDR1 LNHDA and CDR2 SQIVND come from the germline V gene (reference sequence). The sample belongs to a study of blood T cell repertoires in COVID-19. Study-level background: Researchers got acute and convalescent COVID-19 samples from the United States, Italy and Spain. Nucleic acid was either cDNA or gDNA, and it came from T cells, B-cell-depleted T cells, or PBMCs.

Original processing methods: Amplified reference gene primers provided the basis for estimating nucleated cell counts. The data were produced by immunoSEQ multiplex PCR, yet TCRdb's version contains in-frame clones alone and is incomplete. Clone size and the V and J calls come from that table; the DNA yielded D and trimming. Here the sample spans approximately 160,000 clones, 81% being singletons. This sequence originates from a man in his fifties or sixties with active or convalescent COVID-19. The sequenced material came from peripheral blood. The gene calls are TRBV19 and TRBJ2-6; D remains unclear. CDR3 nucleotide sequence: TGTGCCAGTAGTATAGAGGCAATTCAGGGGGCCAACGTCCTGACTTTC. Protein sequence: CASSIEAIQGANVLTF.